The sequence of this T cell receptor beta chain was determined in a study of CD8+ T cells in alopecia areata. RNA extraction was followed by reverse transcription into cDNA, which acted as the sequencing template. Assay: immunoSEQ multiplex PCR; the TCRdb copy retains only in-frame clones and omits some. Of approximately 200,000 clones in the sample, more than 45% are singletons; the top ten hold about 5.5%. The treatment here: oral pan-JAK inhibitor, 5-10 mg twice daily. Per germline, CDR1 SGHAT and CDR2 FQDESV (reference sequence). V dropped 5 bases and J dropped 2 bases, with 7 bases sitting between them. This CDR3 is 13 amino acids long.

The material was CD4+ T cells sorted from blood, obtained at week 24, from a patient treated with tofacitinib. J is TRBJ1-5 and V is TRBV11-1; D remains ambiguous. The TCR comes from a human donor with alopecia areata. CDR3 in amino acids: CASSPDGNQPQHF. Written as DNA, the CDR3 is TGTGCCAGCAGCCCAGACGGCAATCAGCCCCAGCATTTT.